One and the same sample provided the 31 T cell receptor beta chains below, sequenced in a study of identical twins. From the 5' RACE reads, TCRdb called clonotypes with MiXCR, one entry per CDR3 protein. The sample carries approximately 1.8 million distinct CDR3 sequences, less than 40% recorded once. Sequenced: cord blood. The receptor source for this set is a newborn girl in good health.

The chain links TRBV6-1 to TRBJ1-4; perhaps TRBD1 as D (6 bases). This CDR3 contains 17 residues. The germline V and J ends were trimmed by 0 bases and 2 bases, with 13 bases remaining between them. CDR1 and CDR2 from the germline V gene are MNHNS and SASEGT. In DNA form, the CDR3 reads TGTGCCAGCAGTGAAGCGGTCTACAGGGCGACTAATGAAAAACTGTTTTTT. Its protein product is CASSEAVYRATNEKLFF.

On this clonotype: A read error may produce the germline difference seen at one junction end. The V and J genes are TRBV27 and TRBJ2-5; D is possibly TRBD1 (6 bases). CDR3 length equals 14 residues. Germline loops: CDR1 MNHEY, CDR2 SMNVEV (reference sequence). The CDR3 here is CACSIRQAPETQYF. The CDR3 nucleotides are TGTGCCTGCAGTATACGACAGGCACCGGAGACCCAGTACTTC.

This clonotype was picked up a small number of times. V and J are TRBV6-1 and TRBJ2-3; 9 bases match TRBD1. Germline V gives CDR1 MNHNS, CDR2 SASEGT. The CDR3 has 18 amino acids. V dropped 6 bases and J dropped 0; count of bases not matched to a gene: 13. The CDR3 spells CASRQPYRGHGSTDTQYF. The CDR3 DNA reads as TGTGCCAGCAGGCAACCCTACAGGGGGCATGGTAGCACAGATACGCAGTATTTT.

The V call is TRBV5-1, the J call TRBJ1-1, with 7 positions matching TRBD1. Germline V CDR1 and CDR2: SGHRS, YFSETQ. Trimming cost V 4 bases and J 4 bases; bases outside gene matches: 7. CDR3 length: 14 amino acids. CDR3 nucleotides: TGCGCCAGCAGCGGGGGACAGCCAGCCACTGAAGCTTTCTTT. Protein sequence: CASSGGQPATEAFF.

This clonotype has a handful of counts. J is TRBJ2-5 and V is TRBV4-2; the D is unclear. The V gene's germline CDR1 is LGHNA and CDR2 YNFKEQ. Trimming removed 0 bases at V and 0 bases at J, with 14 bases between. The CDR3 is 17 residues long. The CDR3 DNA reads as TGTGCCAGCAGCCAAGATGGAACTGGTTTATACCAAGAGACCCAGTACTTC. It yields the protein CASSQDGTGLYQETQYF.

This clonotype was seen more than once but under ten times. J is TRBJ2-1 and V is TRBV24-1; D gene uncertain. The V end lost 5 bases, the J end lost 4 bases, and 8 bases lay between the germline ends. Germline CDR1 reads KGHDR; CDR2 reads SFDVKD. This CDR3 is 13 amino acids long. The CDR3 sequence is CATSVLGYNEQFF. The CDR3 coding sequence is TGTGCCACCAGTGTCCTAGGATACAATGAGCAGTTCTTC.

The chain has TRBV25-1 and TRBJ1-2, with D possibly being TRBD1 (5 bases). The germline V gene encodes CDR1 MGHDK and CDR2 SYGVNS. The CDR3 covers 12 residues. V was clipped by 6 bases and J by 6 bases, with 11 bases between them. CDR3 sequence reads: CASRGGANGYTF. In DNA form, the CDR3 reads TGTGCCAGCAGGGGCGGGGCAAATGGCTACACCTTC.

This clonotype was observed once. The chain is built from TRBV12-3 or TRBV12-4 and TRBJ2-7; D assignment may be TRBD1 or TRBD2 (5 bases each). Trimming removed 8 bases at V and 0 bases at J, with 14 bases between. The CDR3 contains 14 residues. CDR3 DNA: TGTGCCAGCGCAGGGAGAGGCCTCTCCTACGAGCAGTACTTC. Protein sequence: CASAGRGLSYEQYF.

This chain links TRBV6-6 with TRBJ2-7; 13 bases are shared with TRBD2. This CDR3 has 14 amino acids. The germline gives CDR1 MNHNY, CDR2 SVGAGI (reference sequence). Trimming took 2 bases from V and 8 from J; bases not matched to a gene: 3. The CDR3 protein is CASSYPTSGGKQYF. Written as DNA, the CDR3 is TGTGCCAGCAGTTACCCGACTAGCGGGGGGAAGCAGTACTTC.

Only a few counts were recorded for this clonotype. The rearrangement links TRBV2 to TRBJ2-5; possibly TRBD1 or TRBD2 for D (5 bases each). Germline-derived CDR1 and CDR2 are SNHLY and FYNNEI. Trimming pared 6 bases from V and 1 base from J, leaving 12 bases between. This CDR3 comprises 14 residues. The CDR3 DNA is TGTGCCAGCAGGGGGGTATTCCCCCAAGAGACCCAGTACTTC. Encoded protein: CASRGVFPQETQYF.

The gene calls are TRBV5-1 and TRBJ1-2; D possibly corresponds to TRBD1 (5 bases). The CDR3 is 14 amino acids. Germline V gives CDR1 SGHRS, CDR2 YFSETQ. V was shortened by 0 bases and J by 4 bases, with 10 bases between the two germline ends. The CDR3 nucleotides read TGCGCCAGCAGCTTGGGGTACAGGTCCTATGGCTACACCTTC. Protein product: CASSLGYRSYGYTF.

This clonotype was picked up a small number of times. This sequence may be a read error, since a much larger clone differs from it by one base. The genes are TRBV29-1 and TRBJ2-5; tentative D call: TRBD1 (5 bases). The CDR3 contains 13 residues. CDR1 is SQVTM, CDR2 ANQGSEA, per germline. The V end lost 4 bases, the J end lost 11 bases, and 20 bases lay between the germline ends. The CDR3 nucleotides read TGCAGCGTTGTAGGGGCTTCCTACAATGAGCAGTACTTC. It is translated as CSVVGASYNEQYF.

The V call is TRBV5-1, the J call TRBJ2-1, with a weak D call TRBD2 (7 bases). Trimming removed 5 bases at V and 1 base at J, with 13 bases between. Looked up from germline, CDR1 is SGHRS and CDR2 is YFSETQ. The CDR3 is 15 amino acids. Here the CDR3 DNA reads TGCGCCAGCAGGTCAGCGGGGACATCCTACAATGAGCAGTTCTTC. Protein sequence: CASRSAGTSYNEQFF. The variable domain in full, with the rest retrieved from reference TRBV5-1 and TRBJ2-1, is KAGVTQTPRYLIKTRGQQVTLSCSPISGHRSVSWYQQTPGQGLQFLFEYFSETQRNKGNFPGRFSGRQFSNSRSEMNVSTLELGDSALYLCASRSAGTSYNEQFFGPGTRLTVL.

The chain links TRBV12-3 or TRBV12-4 to TRBJ1-3; 7 bases align to TRBD1. The CDR3 covers 15 residues. The J segment lost 4 bases and the V segment lost 3 bases, leaving 6 bases of the junction unmatched. The CDR3 region is CASSLIGGPGNTIYF. CDR3 nucleotides: TGTGCCAGCAGTTTGATAGGGGGCCCGGGAAACACCATATATTTT.

This clonotype was seen a handful of times. V and J are TRBV20-1 and TRBJ2-2; 10 bases line up with TRBD2. Germline V gene sequence: CDR1 DFQATT, CDR2 SNEGSKA (reference sequence). V shed 1 base and J 2 bases; nucleotides not matched to a gene: 13. The CDR3 contains 19 residues. In DNA form, the CDR3 reads TGCAGTGCTAGAGTTATTTTCGCTAGCGGGGGCCGAAACACCGGGGAGCTGTTTTTT. The encoded protein is CSARVIFASGGRNTGELFF.

This clonotype has at least ten counts. The rearrangement links TRBV11-2 to TRBJ2-3; D is uncertain. Trimming cost V 3 bases and J 0 bases, with 7 bases left between them. Looked up from germline, CDR1 is SGHAT and CDR2 is FQNNGV. The CDR3 totals 14 residues. The CDR3 region is CASSFLTSTDTQYF. DNA of the CDR3: TGTGCCAGCAGCTTTTTGACTAGCACAGATACGCAGTATTTT.

The chain combines TRBV10-3 with TRBJ1-2; a possible D gene is TRBD1 (6 bases). This CDR3 has 13 amino acids. V was pared by 3 bases and J by 5 bases, with 10 bases between. Germline CDR1 ENHRY, CDR2 SYGVKD. CDR3 region: CAISDPQGYGYTF. In nucleotides, the CDR3 is TGTGCCATCAGTGACCCACAGGGATATGGCTACACCTTC.

On this clonotype itself: This may be a read error, as it is one base from a much larger clone. The chain carries TRBV29-1 and TRBJ2-1; 9 bases agree with TRBD2. The J call may be mistaken, given a closer DNA end match to TRBJ2-7. Per germline, CDR1 SQVTM and CDR2 ANQGSEA. This CDR3 has 14 amino acids. The CDR3 region is CSVEGGRADNEQYF. CDR3 coding DNA: TGCAGCGTTGAGGGCGGGAGGGCCGACAATGAGCAGTACTTC.

This clonotype was detected many times. The V and J genes are TRBV4-2 and TRBJ2-4; no firm D call. The length of the CDR3 is 16 residues. Looked up from germline, CDR1 is LGHNA and CDR2 is YNFKEQ. V was pared by 0 bases and J by 0 bases, with 9 bases between. The CDR3 here is CASSQDGSLAKNIQYF. In nucleotides, the CDR3 is TGTGCCAGCAGCCAAGATGGCAGCTTAGCCAAAAACATTCAGTACTTC.

This clonotype came up a few times. V usage is TRBV5-1 and J usage is TRBJ1-2, with D possibly being TRBD1 (6 bases). The length of the CDR3 is 16 residues. Trimming stripped 4 bases from V and 2 bases from J, with 18 bases between. Germline lookup yields CDR1 SGHRS and CDR2 YFSETQ. Here the CDR3 DNA reads TGCGCCAGCAGCCCCGGACAGAACCGGGGCAACTATGGCTACACCTTC. Its translation: CASSPGQNRGNYGYTF.

This clonotype was seen more than once but under ten times. The chain recombines TRBV29-1 with TRBJ1-1, with D possibly matching TRBD1 (6 bases). CDR1 SQVTM and CDR2 ANQGSEA come from the germline V gene. The V and J ends lost 3 bases and 4 bases respectively, with 12 bases between them. The CDR3 covers 13 residues. CDR3 sequence (DNA): TGCAGCGTTGACAGGGGAGGGGGCACTGAAGCTTTCTTT. Translated, it gives CSVDRGGGTEAFF.

This clonotype has more than one count but fewer than ten. This chain links TRBV10-3 with TRBJ2-7, with 7 bases lining up with TRBD1. The ends lost 4 bases at V and 7 bases at J; junction bases unmatched: 13. The CDR3 covers 15 residues. The V gene's germline CDR1 is ENHRY and CDR2 SYGVKD. The CDR3 DNA reads TGTGCCATCAGTGCAACGGGACAGATTAACAATGAGCAGTACTTC. It specifies CAISATGQINNEQYF.

This clonotype was found a few times. This CDR3 reads CASSVAATSGGNTQYF. As DNA, the CDR3 is TGTGCCAGCAGCGTAGCTGCGACTAGCGGGGGGAATACGCAGTATTTT. The V call is TRBV9, the J call TRBJ2-3; 13 bases are a match to TRBD2. Germline CDR1 is SGDLS and CDR2 is YYNGEE. Germline trimming cut 0 bases from V and 7 bases from J; bases unmatched to any gene: 5. The CDR3 extends over 16 amino acids.

This clonotype was seen a handful of times. The rearrangement links TRBV7-6 to TRBJ2-7; no clear D. Germline V CDR1 and CDR2: SGHVS, FNYEAQ. V was cut by 4 bases and J by 0 bases, with 10 bases left in between. There are 14 residues in the CDR3. The CDR3 loop is CASSYWANSYEQYF. CDR3 sequence (DNA): TGTGCCAGCAGCTATTGGGCTAACTCCTACGAGCAGTACTTC.

V and J are TRBV5-1 and TRBJ2-3; no clear D gene. CDR1 and CDR2 from the germline V gene are SGHRS and YFSETQ. Deletions cut 0 bases from V and 4 bases from J, with 9 bases between. The CDR3 loop spans 14 amino acids. The CDR3 DNA sequence: TGCGCCAGCAGCTTGGTGCCTAGAGCAGATACGCAGTATTTT. Translation: CASSLVPRADTQYF.

This clonotype was found a few times. This chain uses TRBV7-9 with TRBJ2-6, with 10 nucleotides matching TRBD1. CDR3 size: 16 residues. CDR1 is SEHNR and CDR2 is FQNEAQ in the germline V gene (reference sequence). With 11 bases clipped from V and 2 bases from J, the junction kept 9 bases outside the gene matches. The CDR3 sequence: CASSGTGEAGANVLTF. As DNA, the CDR3 is TGTGCCTCGTCCGGGACAGGGGAGGCTGGGGCCAACGTCCTGACTTTC.

This clonotype showed up just a few times. The chain joins TRBV5-6 to TRBJ1-6; D not resolved. V lost 1 base, J lost 1 base, and 3 bases lay in between. CDR3 length: 14 amino acids. CDR1 and CDR2 (germline): SGHDT, YYEEEE. The DNA for the CDR3 is TGTGCCAGCAGCTTGACATCCTATAATTCACCCCTCCACTTT. It is translated as CASSLTSYNSPLHF.

The chain is built from TRBV4-1 and TRBJ2-5; no clear D. In germline, CDR1 is MGHRA, CDR2 YSYEKL. The CDR3 totals 16 residues. Trimming removed 2 bases from V and 0 bases from J, with 13 bases in between. The CDR3 DNA follows: TGCGCCAGCAGCCAACCGCGTGTGGGGAACCAAGAGACCCAGTACTTC. As protein: CASSQPRVGNQETQYF.

The rearrangement joins TRBV4-1 to TRBJ2-1; no reliable D call. The germline CDR1 and CDR2 sequences are MGHRA and YSYEKL. The CDR3 contains 14 residues. Trimming removed 1 base at V and 10 bases at J, with 14 bases between. CDR3 sequence reads: CASSQAAAAYEQFF. CDR3 DNA: TGCGCCAGCAGCCAAGCTGCGGCGGCCTACGAGCAGTTCTTC.

The V and J genes are TRBV16 and TRBJ2-3; D unclear. This CDR3 contains 14 residues. Trimming removed 0 bases at V and 2 bases at J, with 6 bases between. CDR1 is KGHSY and CDR2 is FQNENV in the germline V gene. Here the CDR3 DNA reads TGTGCCAGCAGCCAATCGACGTTCACAGATACGCAGTATTTT. Translating it yields CASSQSTFTDTQYF.

The table lists this clonotype with a few counts. This chain uses TRBV10-3 with TRBJ1-1; D perhaps matches TRBD1 (6 bases). The germline V gene has CDR1 ENHRY and CDR2 SYGVKD. There are 14 residues in the CDR3. V was pared by 3 bases and J by 0 bases, with 8 bases between. The CDR3 reads CAISEQGMNTEAFF. The CDR3 DNA reads TGTGCCATCAGTGAACAGGGAATGAACACTGAAGCTTTCTTT.